The next 7 T cell receptor beta chains were all read from a single sample in a study of control samples from healthy donors and cancer patients (TCRdb year 2020). Libraries came from the immunoSEQ multiplex PCR assay. In TCRdb, the immuneACCESS table is reduced to in-frame sequences with V and J assigned. These tables do not hold every clone; where another copy was compared, an unresolved V gene accounts for under half, and the others remain unexplained. For this sample the table gives 130,000 to 150,000 clones, of which around nine tenths were detected only once. The ten largest clones take up roughly 8.4% of the sample. Sequenced sample: blood. These receptor sequences come from a young woman in good health.

The chain employs TRBV27 and TRBJ2-2, with D perhaps given as TRBD1 or TRBD2 (5 bases each). The CDR3 totals 14 residues. Trimming stripped 2 bases from V and 6 bases from J, with 10 bases between. The V gene's germline CDR1 is MNHEY and CDR2 SMNVEV (reference sequence). The CDR3: CASSLVWGSGELFF. In DNA, the CDR3 is TGTGCCAGCAGTTTAGTGTGGGGGTCCGGGGAGCTGTTTTTT.

The chain is built from TRBV6-5 and TRBJ1-2, with TRBD1 matching over 7 bases. V was clipped by 0 bases and J by 5 bases; unmatched bases: 9. Per the germline V gene, CDR1 is MNHEY and CDR2 is SVGAGI. The CDR3 covers 16 residues. This CDR3 is CASSYSGRGRGYGYTF. The CDR3 DNA reads TGTGCCAGCAGTTACTCAGGCAGGGGCAGGGGGTATGGCTACACCTTC.

This clone appeared a single time. V is TRBV21-1 and J is TRBJ2-7. TRBV21-1 is described as a pseudogene. The CDR3 loop spans 16 amino acids. CDR3 residues: CASSKVGSASLYEQYF. As DNA, the CDR3 is TGTGCCAGCAGCAAAGTAGGGTCGGCCAGTCTCTACGAGCAGTACTTC.

The chain joins TRBV18 to TRBJ1-4; D is unclear. The germline V gene has CDR1 KGHSH and CDR2 LQKENI. Trimming left V 2 bases short and J 0 bases short, with 10 bases between. The CDR3 contains 16 residues. The CDR3 DNA follows: TGTGCCAGCTCACCATTCGGAGGGCCAACTAATGAAAAACTGTTTTTT. Translation gives CASSPFGGPTNEKLFF. The complete variable domain, with remaining parts taken from reference TRBV18 and TRBJ1-4, reads NAGVMQNPRHLVRRRGQEARLRCSPMKGHSHVYWYRQLPEEGLKFMVYLQKENIIDESGMPKERFSAEFPKEGPSILRIQQVVRGDSAAYFCASSPFGGPTNEKLFFGSGTQLSVL.

On this clone: At one end, the junction sequence differs from germline, possibly due to a read error. The chain carries TRBV6-5 and TRBJ2-1; 9 nucleotides match TRBD1. The CDR3 consists of 16 residues. Germline CDR1 is MNHEY and CDR2 is SVGAGI. The CDR3 region is CASSWAGTGYYNGQFF. In nucleotides, the CDR3 is TGTGCCAGCAGTTGGGCGGGGACAGGGTATTACAATGGGCAGTTCTTC.

CDR3 sequence (DNA): TGTGCCAGTAGTAAGGTGAATCAGCCCCAGCATTTT. As protein: CASSKVNQPQHF. The chain combines TRBV19 with TRBJ1-5; D is uncertain. The V end was cut by 4 bases, the J end by 4 bases, with 5 bases between. CDR3 length: 12 amino acids. Germline CDR1 LNHDA, CDR2 SQIVND (reference sequence).

To note about this clone: Its ends do not fully match the called genes, so a read error is possible. The gene calls are TRBV9 and TRBJ2-7; D is undetermined. Germline CDR1 reads SGDLS; CDR2 reads YYNGEE. This CDR3 has 12 residues. CDR3 protein: CAGSVDDGEQYF. Written as DNA, the CDR3 is TGTGCCGGCAGCGTAGATGACGGGGAGCAGTACTTC.